The sequence of this T cell receptor beta chain was determined in a study of response to subunit inactivated influenza vaccine. TCRdb re-analysed the RT-PCR reads in MiXCR, keeping a single row per CDR3 protein. The sample records some 480,000 distinct CDR3 sequences, approximately 10% being singletons. The V and J ends lost 0 bases and 5 bases, in that order; junction bases with no gene match: 4. The CDR3 has 14 residues. Germline V gene sequence: CDR1 SGHRS, CDR2 YFSETQ. This clonotype was detected a few times. Its matching antigen is unknown. Findings of the study overall: Authors suggested few new T cells are recruited by each seasonal influenza vaccination.

This TCR was sampled from a man in his forties or fifties who received an inactivated influenza vaccine. J is TRBJ1-2 and V is TRBV5-1; TRBD1 aligns across 7 bases. Sequenced here: PBMCs from blood, sampled 35 to 45 days after vaccination. The CDR3 DNA is TGCGCCAGCAGCTTGGAAGGGACAGAGTATGGCTACACCTTC. Protein: CASSLEGTEYGYTF.